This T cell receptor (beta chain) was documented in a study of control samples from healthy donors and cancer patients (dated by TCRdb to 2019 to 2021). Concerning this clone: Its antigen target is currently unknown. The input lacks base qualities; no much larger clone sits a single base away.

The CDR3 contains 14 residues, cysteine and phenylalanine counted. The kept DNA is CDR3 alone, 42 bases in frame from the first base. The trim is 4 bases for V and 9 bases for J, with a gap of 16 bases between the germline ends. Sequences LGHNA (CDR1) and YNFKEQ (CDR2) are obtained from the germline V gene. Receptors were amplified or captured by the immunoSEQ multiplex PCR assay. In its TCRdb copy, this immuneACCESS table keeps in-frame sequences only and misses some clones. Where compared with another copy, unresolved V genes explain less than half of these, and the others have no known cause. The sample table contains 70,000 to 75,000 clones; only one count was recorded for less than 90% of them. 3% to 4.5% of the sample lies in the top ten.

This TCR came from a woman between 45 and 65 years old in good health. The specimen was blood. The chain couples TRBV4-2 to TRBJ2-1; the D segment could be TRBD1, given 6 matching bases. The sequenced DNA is TGTGCCAGCAGCCCGAAGTCTGGGGGCCGTGAGCAGTTCTTC. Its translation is CASSPKSGGREQFF.